Below are 32 T cell receptor beta chains sequenced from a single sample in a study of early T cells in non-severe SARS-CoV-2 infection. TCRdb redid the calling of the 5' RACE reads with MiXCR, one entry per CDR3 protein. The data contain about 30,000 distinct CDR3 sequences, 3.5% to 4.5% of them singletons. The sample taken for sequencing was whole blood. The receptors were gathered from an adult who was a healthcare worker with PCR-confirmed SARS-CoV-2 infection or an uninfected control (not recorded which).

This clonotype was counted many times. V gene TRBV18 combines with J gene TRBJ2-3; TRBD2 aligns across 9 bases. The CDR3 is 12 amino acids. V dropped 5 bases and J dropped 10; count of bases not matched to a gene: 4. CDR1 KGHSH and CDR2 LQKENI come from the germline V gene. The CDR3 reads CASSGGGAAQYF. CDR3 DNA sequence: TGTGCCAGCTCAGGCGGGGGGGCGGCGCAGTATTTT.

Ten or more counts support this clonotype. The chain combines TRBV6-2 or TRBV6-3 with TRBJ1-2; possibly TRBD1 for D (5 bases). Germline CDR1 and CDR2: MNHEY and SVGEGT. Trimming cost V 8 bases and J 3 bases, with 10 bases left between them. The CDR3 has 12 residues. The CDR3 sequence is CASSKTDYGYTF. In nucleotides, the CDR3 is TGTGCCAGCTCGAAGACAGACTATGGCTACACCTTC.

This clonotype was observed many times. This chain connects TRBV7-2 to TRBJ1-1; D remains unclear. This CDR3 contains 14 residues. Deletions cut 5 bases from V and 3 bases from J, with 13 bases between. Germline CDR1 and CDR2: SGHTA and FQGNSA. CDR3 residues: CASSPTYRDTEAFF. The CDR3 coding sequence is TGTGCCAGCAGCCCGACCTATAGGGACACTGAAGCTTTCTTT.

This clonotype occurred a few times. V usage is TRBV11-2 and J usage is TRBJ2-7, with 7 nucleotides matching TRBD2. The ends lost 1 base at V and 6 bases at J; junction bases unmatched: 9. The CDR3 totals 15 residues. CDR1 is SGHAT, CDR2 FQNNGV, per germline. As DNA, the CDR3 is TGTGCCAGCAGCTTAGCCGGACGGGGGGTTAGCGAGCAGTACTTC. This encodes CASSLAGRGVSEQYF.

There are many counts of this clonotype. This rearrangement joins TRBV6-5 to TRBJ1-2, with D possibly TRBD1 on 6 matching bases. The CDR3 covers 13 residues. The germline CDR1 and CDR2 sequences are MNHEY and SVGAGI. Trimming removed 1 base from V and 13 bases from J, with 16 bases in between. CDR3 amino acids: CASSYFTGMSLTF. The CDR3 coding sequence is TGTGCCAGCAGTTACTTCACAGGGATGAGCCTCACCTTC.

Notes on this clonotype: One base away lies a much larger clone, so this may be a sequencing read error. The J gene is TRBJ1-2, the V gene TRBV10-2; TRBD1 aligns across 8 bases. Germline values: CDR1 WSHSY, CDR2 SAAADI. Unmatched junction bases numbered 10, after V lost 11 bases and J lost 2 bases. The CDR3 has 14 residues. The CDR3 nucleotides read TGCGCCGTCTACGGGAGGACAGGGAACTATGGCTACACCTTC. Amino acids: CAVYGRTGNYGYTF.

This clonotype has a count of ten or more. The chain has TRBV5-6 and TRBJ2-1, with 7 bases lining up with TRBD2. This CDR3 has 17 residues. CDR1 is SGHDT, CDR2 YYEEEE, per germline. Trimming took 1 base from V and 4 from J; bases not matched to a gene: 11. The CDR3 region is CASSLQVLPGGYNEQFF. The CDR3 DNA sequence: TGTGCCAGCAGCTTGCAAGTGTTACCGGGGGGATACAATGAGCAGTTCTTC.

This clonotype was counted at least ten times. The genes are TRBV10-3 and TRBJ2-4; a weak D match, TRBD1 (5 bases). CDR1 is ENHRY, CDR2 SYGVKD, per germline. V shed 0 bases and J shed 1 base, with 19 bases lying between them. The CDR3 totals 19 residues. The CDR3 is CAISESILARESAKNIQYF. As DNA, the CDR3 is TGTGCCATCAGTGAGTCGATTTTGGCCAGGGAATCTGCCAAAAACATTCAGTACTTC.

This clonotype came up many times. The genes are TRBV11-2 and TRBJ2-1; 7 nucleotides match TRBD2. J lost 6 bases, V lost 3 bases, and 8 bases had no gene match. The germline CDR1 and CDR2 sequences are SGHAT and FQNNGV. CDR3 size: 15 residues. The CDR3 here is CASSFRLAGPNEQFF. CDR3 bases: TGTGCCAGCAGCTTCCGACTAGCAGGCCCCAATGAGCAGTTCTTC.

This clonotype was seen ten or more times. This sequence joins TRBV30 and TRBJ2-7; a possible D gene is TRBD1 (5 bases). V lost 3 bases to trimming and J lost 0 bases, with 12 bases between them. The CDR3 totals 14 residues. Germline V lookup: CDR1 GTSNPN, CDR2 SVGIG (reference sequence). The CDR3, as DNA: TGTGCCTGGAGGGGGCTTACAAGCTCCTACGAGCAGTACTTC. Translating it yields CAWRGLTSSYEQYF. Looking up the rest from reference TRBV30 and TRBJ2-7 gives the full variable domain: SQTIHQWPATLVQPVGSPLSLECTVEGTSNPNLYWYRQAAGRGLQLLFYSVGIGQISSEVPQNLSASRPQDRQFILSSKKLLLSDSGFYLCAWRGLTSSYEQYFGPGTRLTVT.

Ten or more counts support this clonotype. The chain recombines TRBV9 with TRBJ2-2, with TRBD1 matching over 8 bases. Germline loops: CDR1 SGDLS, CDR2 YYNGEE. This CDR3 region has 15 residues. V was pared by 4 bases and J by 4 bases, with 6 bases of the junction left unmatched. The CDR3 loop reads CASSSRQGTTGELFF. CDR3 nucleotides: TGTGCCAGCAGCTCCCGACAGGGGACCACCGGGGAGCTGTTTTTT.

There are many counts of this clonotype. The chain links TRBV20-1 to TRBJ2-1, with a possible D match to TRBD1 (5 bases). Per germline, CDR1 DFQATT and CDR2 SNEGSKA (reference sequence). Trimming stripped 0 bases from V and 12 bases from J, with 15 bases between. The length of the CDR3 is 13 residues. DNA of the CDR3: TGCAGTGCTAGAGATCTGGGATACCAGGGGCAGTTCTTC. Translation gives CSARDLGYQGQFF.

This clonotype has a count of ten or more. V usage is TRBV7-2 and J usage is TRBJ2-5; 7 bases fit TRBD2. This CDR3 is built from 13 residues. V lost 5 bases and J lost 5; bases outside the gene matches: 5. Germline loops: CDR1 SGHTA, CDR2 FQGNSA. The CDR3 DNA sequence: TGTGCCAGCAGCCCGGGACTATTGGAGACCCAGTACTTC. This encodes CASSPGLLETQYF. Full variable domain (rest looked up from reference TRBV7-2 and TRBJ2-5): GAGVSQSPSNKVTEKGKDVELRCDPISGHTALYWYRQSLGQGLEFLIYFQGNSAPDKSGLPSDRFSAERTGGSVSTLTIQRTQQEDSAVYLCASSPGLLETQYFGPGTRLLVL.

This clonotype was recorded a few times. The chain joins TRBV6-1 to TRBJ1-5; perhaps TRBD1 as D (6 bases). This CDR3 region has 14 residues. Trimming removed 6 bases at V and 6 bases at J, with 15 bases between. Germline-derived CDR1 and CDR2 are MNHNS and SASEGT. CDR3 residues: CASRGIGQFQPQHF. DNA for the CDR3: TGTGCCAGCAGGGGGATAGGACAGTTTCAGCCCCAGCATTTT.

This clonotype was detected many times. The gene calls are TRBV20-1 and TRBJ2-7; TRBD2 aligns across 14 bases. The CDR3 is 19 residues long. The V and J ends lost 4 bases and 3 bases, in that order; junction bases with no gene match: 17. Germline loops: CDR1 DFQATT, CDR2 SNEGSKA (reference sequence). The CDR3 DNA reads TGCAGTGCTAACGAAAGGGGGACTAGCGGGGGTACAGGACGCTACGAGCAGTACTTC. It encodes CSANERGTSGGTGRYEQYF.

This clonotype was found a few times. The V call is TRBV7-2, the J call TRBJ2-1, with D possibly being TRBD1 (6 bases). CDR3 size: 15 residues. The germline V gene has CDR1 SGHTA and CDR2 FQGNSA. V shed 5 bases and J shed 6 bases, with 17 bases lying between them. The CDR3 spells CASSRWGPQGNEQFF. CDR3 bases: TGTGCCAGCAGCCGCTGGGGGCCTCAGGGCAATGAGCAGTTCTTC.

This clonotype showed up many times. V gene TRBV7-9 combines with J gene TRBJ1-6; the D is unclear. The CDR3 contains 16 residues. With 5 bases removed from V and 0 bases from J, the gap between germline ends came to 11 bases. CDR1 is SEHNR, CDR2 FQNEAQ, per germline (reference sequence). Here the CDR3 DNA reads TGTGCCAGCAGCCCCTCCGGAGCCTCCTATAATTCACCCCTCCACTTT. Translating it yields CASSPSGASYNSPLHF. Based on the CDR3 plus reference TRBV7-9 and TRBJ1-6, the full variable domain is DTGVSQNPRHKITKRGQNVTFRCDPISEHNRLYWYRQTLGQGPEFLTYFQNEAQLEKSRLLSDRFSAERPKGSFSTLEIQRTEQGDSAMYLCASSPSGASYNSPLHFGNGTRLTVT.

This clonotype has at least ten counts. V and J are TRBV7-2 and TRBJ1-4; perhaps TRBD1 as D (5 bases). CDR3 length: 14 residues. Trimming stripped 5 bases from V and 6 bases from J, with 13 bases between. The germline V gene encodes CDR1 SGHTA and CDR2 FQGNSA. The CDR3 DNA sequence: TGTGCCAGCAGCCCAGGTTGGGGCGATGAAAAACTGTTTTTT. It specifies CASSPGWGDEKLFF.

This clonotype was recorded many times. The V and J genes are TRBV3-1 and TRBJ1-1; possibly TRBD1 for D (6 bases). V dropped 0 bases and J dropped 11 bases, with 19 bases sitting between them. The germline CDR1 and CDR2 sequences are LGHDT and YNNKEL (reference sequence). The CDR3 extends over 15 amino acids. CDR3 loop: CASSQDRGFSGSAFF. CDR3 bases: TGTGCCAGCAGCCAAGACAGGGGCTTCTCCGGCTCGGCTTTCTTT. The full variable domain, rest sourced from reference TRBV3-1 and TRBJ1-1, is DTAVSQTPKYLVTQMGNDKSIKCEQNLGHDTMYWYKQDSKKFLKIMFSYNNKELIINETVPNRFSPKSPDKAHLNLHINSLELGDSAVYFCASSQDRGFSGSAFFGQGTRLTVV.

This clonotype was observed many times. The chain carries TRBV4-1 and TRBJ2-4; 9 bases agree with TRBD2. V gave up 0 bases and J gave up 8 bases; unmatched junction bases: 8. Per germline, CDR1 MGHRA and CDR2 YSYEKL. The CDR3 runs to 16 residues. This CDR3 reads CASSQEQREVSDIQYF. In DNA form, the CDR3 reads TGCGCCAGCAGCCAAGAGCAGCGGGAGGTATCGGACATTCAGTACTTC.

This clonotype was recorded at least ten times. The chain joins TRBV14 to TRBJ2-2, with 9 bases aligning to TRBD1. The germline gives CDR1 SGHDN, CDR2 FVKESK. The CDR3 is 16 residues long. V was pared by 3 bases and J by 5 bases, with 7 bases of the junction left unmatched. The CDR3 here is CASSHLQGAGTGELFF. The CDR3 region has the DNA TGTGCCAGCAGCCACCTACAGGGGGCCGGGACCGGGGAGCTGTTTTTT.

This sequence joins TRBV5-1 and TRBJ2-3; D might be TRBD2 (6 bases). Germline V gene data show CDR1 as SGHRS and CDR2 as YFSETQ. The V end was cut by 3 bases, the J end by 4 bases, with 12 bases between. The CDR3 covers 14 residues. In DNA, the CDR3 is TGCGCCAGCAGCTCGGAGGGCAATGCAGATACGCAGTATTTT. It yields the protein CASSSEGNADTQYF.

This clonotype has a count of ten or more. V usage is TRBV12-3 or TRBV12-4 and J usage is TRBJ2-3; D gene unclear. Trimming took off 4 bases at V and 2 bases at J, with 1 base between the two ends. This CDR3 is built from 11 residues. The CDR3 sequence is CASSYTDTQYF. CDR3 nucleotides: TGTGCCAGCAGTTACACAGATACGCAGTATTTT.

This clonotype was recorded many times. This rearrangement joins TRBV5-1 to TRBJ2-1; the match to TRBD2 covers 11 bases. Germline lookup yields CDR1 SGHRS and CDR2 YFSETQ. The CDR3 length is 15 residues. Trimming took 4 bases from V and 6 from J; bases not matched to a gene: 6. The CDR3 loop reads CASSTGLAGVNEQFF. The DNA of the CDR3 is TGCGCCAGCAGCACTGGACTAGCGGGTGTCAATGAGCAGTTCTTC.

A note on this clonotype: This may stem from a read error, because a much larger clone lies one nucleotide away. The chain is built from TRBV25-1 and TRBJ2-7; D might be TRBD1 or TRBD2, each matching 5 bases. This CDR3 region has 11 residues. The germline gives CDR1 MGHDK, CDR2 SYGVNS. CDR3 DNA: TGTGCCAGCAGTCGGGGCAACGAGCGGTACTTC. Its translation: CASSRGNERYF.

This clonotype was observed many times. The chain uses TRBV19 and TRBJ1-5; possible D gene TRBD1, 5 bases. The CDR3 has 16 residues. CDR1 LNHDA and CDR2 SQIVND come from the germline V gene (reference sequence). V was shortened by 7 bases and J by 0 bases, with 16 bases between the two germline ends. CDR3 region: CASTKGRSFSNQPQHF. The CDR3 bases are TGTGCCAGTACAAAGGGACGGAGTTTTAGCAATCAGCCCCAGCATTTT.

This clonotype showed up many times. The chain is built from TRBV19 and TRBJ2-7; unclear D gene. The V and J ends lost 2 bases and 6 bases respectively, with 20 bases between them. The CDR3 is 16 residues long. Germline CDR1 is LNHDA and CDR2 is SQIVND (reference sequence). This CDR3 is CASSIRRERRRSEQYF. The CDR3 nucleotides read TGTGCCAGTAGTATACGCCGCGAGAGGCGCCGCAGCGAGCAGTACTTC.

The table lists this clonotype with many counts. This sequence joins TRBV5-4 and TRBJ1-2; 8 positions agree with TRBD1. The CDR3 totals 16 residues. CDR1 SGHNT and CDR2 YYREEE come from the germline V gene (reference sequence). V shed 7 bases, J shed 6 bases, and the junction held 17 bases outside the gene matches. CDR3 sequence: CASRRSYGQGSDGYTF. CDR3 coding DNA: TGTGCCAGCCGTCGATCCTATGGACAGGGTAGCGATGGCTACACCTTC.

This clonotype was seen repeatedly, ten times or more. The chain joins TRBV6-5 to TRBJ2-7; 7 positions agree with TRBD2. The J segment lost 2 bases and the V segment lost 0 bases, leaving 7 bases of the junction unmatched. This CDR3 is 16 amino acids long. Germline CDR1 MNHEY, CDR2 SVGAGI. For the CDR3, the DNA is TGTGCCAGCAGTTACTCGGGGCAGGGAGGGCCCTACGAGCAGTACTTC. Protein product: CASSYSGQGGPYEQYF.

This clonotype has a count of ten or more. The chain has TRBV4-1 and TRBJ1-6; a weak D match, TRBD1 (6 bases). The V end was cut by 6 bases, the J end by 0 bases, with 12 bases between. Germline V gene data show CDR1 as MGHRA and CDR2 as YSYEKL. CDR3 length equals 16 residues. The CDR3 coding sequence is TGCGCCAGCAGGGCCCAGGGGAGCTCCTATAATTCACCCCTCCACTTT. Translating it yields CASRAQGSSYNSPLHF.

The sample holds many counts of this clonotype. V usage is TRBV9 and J usage is TRBJ1-6; 9 bases line up with TRBD1. This CDR3 contains 14 residues. V dropped 2 bases and J dropped 7; count of bases not matched to a gene: 1. CDR1 and CDR2 from the germline V gene are SGDLS and YYNGEE. The CDR3 loop reads CASSVGTGNSPLHF. The CDR3 DNA reads as TGTGCCAGCAGCGTCGGGACAGGGAATTCACCCCTCCACTTT.

The table lists this clonotype with many counts. The rearrangement uses TRBV10-1 and TRBJ2-3, with 8 bases lining up with TRBD2. Trimming cost V 3 bases and J 0 bases; bases outside gene matches: 5. CDR1 is WNHNN and CDR2 is SYGVQD in the germline V gene (reference sequence). CDR3 length: 16 residues. In DNA, the CDR3 is TGCGCCAGCAGTGATTTAGCGGGAATAAGCACAGATACGCAGTATTTT. It codes for CASSDLAGISTDTQYF.